Listed below are T cell receptor beta chains from one sample, sequenced in a study of chemoradiotherapy in HPV16-positive cancers. This table comes from immunoSEQ multiplex PCR, and its TCRdb copy is limited to in-frame clones, with some not included. The table includes nearly 7,500 clones, roughly 70% detected once. Sequenced here: tumor tissue, sampled from a patient who underwent chemoradiotherapy. Receptors were obtained from a human donor with HPV-associated anogenital cancer. CDR3s include the opening cysteine and the closing phenylalanine or tryptophan. D genes are given only for firm matches. Rows may omit the clone size; those that give it use once, few, many or a size class.

d_call cdr3_length j_call v_call clone_size cdr3_aa cdr3_nt
TRBD2 14 TRBJ2-7 TRBV6-1 NA CASFAGLAGGEQYF TGTGCCAGCTTTGCTGGACTAGCGGGGGGCGAGCAGTACTTC
NA 13 TRBJ1-1 TRBV4-1 few CASSHREKSEAFF TGCGCCAGCAGCCACCGGGAGAAGAGTGAAGCTTTCTTT
NA 16 TRBJ2-7 TRBV30 NA CAWSADPKTGYYEQYF TGTGCCTGGAGCGCTGACCCCAAGACAGGTTACTACGAGCAGTACTTC
NA 14 TRBJ1-1 TRBV27 few CASSLLGSRTEAFF TGTGCCAGCAGTTTATTGGGGAGTCGCACTGAAGCTTTCTTT
NA 15 TRBJ1-2 TRBV6-5 NA CASSYSPGLSYGYTF TGTGCCAGCAGTTACTCTCCGGGGCTGAGCTATGGCTACACCTTC
NA 15 TRBJ1-2 TRBV5-1 NA CASSLGGSGTGGYTF TGCGCCAGCAGCTTGGGGGGCAGTGGAACAGGGGGCTACACCTTC
TRBD1 15 TRBJ2-2 TRBV14 NA CASSRNRGLTGELFF TGTGCCAGCAGCCGCAACAGGGGGCTCACCGGGGAGCTGTTTTTT
NA 21 TRBJ1-2 TRBV18 NA CASSPRGYHGPGDRGDYGYTF TGTGCCAGCTCGCCCCGGGGATACCACGGGCCAGGGGACCGCGGGGACTATGGCTACACCTTC
NA 15 TRBJ1-3 TRBV5-7 NA CASSHSTGCRNTIYF TGTGCCAGCAGCCACTCAACAGGGTGTAGAAACACCATATATTTT
TRBD1 15 TRBJ1-6 TRBV5-4 NA CASSIQGAHNSPLHF TGTGCCAGCAGCATACAGGGGGCACATAATTCACCCCTCCACTTT
NA 15 TRBJ2-2 TRBV15 NA CATSRDVGNTGELFF TGTGCCACCAGCAGAGATGTGGGGAACACCGGGGAGCTGTTTTTT